The entry below gives a single T cell receptor beta chain sequence along with its context. The data were obtained in a study of control samples from healthy donors and cancer patients. TCRdb keeps only in-frame clones here, not all; method: immunoSEQ multiplex PCR. The sample holds a few hundred thousand clones, over 75% seen once. This CDR3 is built from 15 residues. Per the germline V gene, CDR1 is PRHDT and CDR2 is FYEKMQ (reference sequence). Trimming shortened V by 4 bases and J by 1 base, and 13 bases separated the two germline ends. The chain combines TRBV13 with TRBJ2-5; D is perhaps TRBD1 (5 bases). This receptor was obtained from a man in his forties with head and neck cancer. Sequences were obtained from PBMCs. CDR3 region: CASSSQGQGQETQYF. Written as DNA, the CDR3 is TGTGCCAGCAGCTCTCAAGGGCAGGGCCAAGAGACCCAGTACTTC. Full variable domain (outside the CDR3, taken from reference TRBV13 and TRBJ2-5): AAGVIQSPRHLIKEKRETATLKCYPIPRHDTVYWYQQGPGQDPQFLISFYEKMQSDKGSIPDRFSAQQFSDYHSELNMSSLELGDSALYFCASSSQGQGQETQYFGPGTRLLVL.